Below are 17 T cell receptor beta chains sequenced from a single sample in a study of shared clonotypes between healthy human individuals. Using immunoSEQ multiplex PCR, the repertoire was profiled, and TCRdb retains in-frame clones only, with some absent. Of about 680,000 clones listed, less than 85% are singletons. Material for sequencing was memory CD4+ T cells sorted from blood. Stated subset: CD45RA-negative fraction. The receptors were sampled from a young woman in good health.

In this sample, this clone turned up a few times. V and J are TRBV28 and TRBJ1-5; D call uncertain. This CDR3 spans 15 amino acids. Deletions cut 1 base from V and 3 bases from J, with 10 bases between. CDR1 is MDHEN and CDR2 is SYDVKM in the germline V gene. CDR3 in amino acids: CASSLSGSDNQPQHF. In nucleotides, the CDR3 is TGTGCCAGCAGTTTATCTGGCAGCGACAATCAGCCCCAGCATTTT.

The genes are TRBV11-3 and TRBJ1-1; no clear D. Between the trimmed V and J ends, which lost 3 bases and 2 bases, there was a span of 10 bases. Germline V gives CDR1 SGHNT, CDR2 YENEEA. This CDR3 region has 14 residues. The CDR3 spells CASSFSGSNTEAFF. The CDR3 coding sequence is TGTGCCAGCAGCTTCTCAGGAAGCAACACTGAAGCTTTCTTT.

The chain carries TRBV28 and TRBJ2-1; TRBD1 aligns across 7 bases. CDR3 length: 15 amino acids. Per germline, CDR1 MDHEN and CDR2 SYDVKM. Unmatched junction bases numbered 13, after V lost 4 bases and J lost 10 bases. The CDR3 protein is CASSSPGTVGFEQFF. CDR3 DNA sequence: TGTGCCAGCAGTTCCCCCGGGACAGTAGGTTTCGAGCAGTTCTTC.

This clone was observed a few times. V is TRBV19 and J is TRBJ1-5, with D possibly TRBD1 on 5 matching bases. Trimming removed 4 bases at V and 6 bases at J, with 13 bases between. CDR3 size: 14 residues. From germline, CDR1 is LNHDA and CDR2 SQIVND (reference sequence). The CDR3 DNA reads TGTGCCAGTAGTAAAGGGGCAGGTGGTCAGCCCCAGCATTTT. This sequence encodes CASSKGAGGQPQHF.

The chain is built from TRBV27 and TRBJ2-1, with 12 bases identical to TRBD2. The J segment lost 6 bases and the V segment lost 5 bases, leaving 8 bases of the junction unmatched. The CDR3 has 16 amino acids. Germline V gene lookup returns CDR1 MNHEY and CDR2 SMNVEV (reference sequence). The chain's CDR3 is CASSPQGLAGSNEQFF. In DNA, the CDR3 is TGTGCCAGCAGTCCCCAGGGACTAGCGGGCAGCAATGAGCAGTTCTTC.

About this clone itself: Other DNA sequences in the sample encode the same CDR3. The chain couples TRBV28 to TRBJ2-6, with 8 nucleotides matching TRBD2. The length of the CDR3 is 15 residues. V lost 8 bases and J lost 0; bases outside the gene matches: 3. In germline, CDR1 is MDHEN, CDR2 SYDVKM. The CDR3 reads CASSSGGSGANVLTF. The CDR3 DNA reads TGTGCCAGCTCGAGCGGGGGCTCTGGGGCCAACGTCCTGACTTTC.

This rearrangement joins TRBV27 to TRBJ2-2; no definite D call. Germline V lookup: CDR1 MNHEY, CDR2 SMNVEV (reference sequence). CDR3 size: 17 residues. Trimming cost V 2 bases and J 4 bases, with 17 bases left between them. The CDR3 region is CASSLSLSASTTGELFF. For the CDR3, the DNA is TGTGCCAGCAGTTTAAGCCTTTCTGCCTCGACCACCGGGGAGCTGTTTTTT.

The rearrangement uses TRBV5-1 and TRBJ2-5, with unresolved D. The CDR3 has 13 residues. Germline V gives CDR1 SGHRS, CDR2 YFSETQ. V lost 2 bases and J 2 bases, leaving 7 bases between the germline ends. For the CDR3, the DNA is TGCGCCAGCAGCTTCAGAGATCAAGAGACCCAGTACTTC. Translation gives CASSFRDQETQYF.

V is TRBV5-4 and J is TRBJ2-1; D assignment may be TRBD1 or TRBD2 (5 bases each). V gave up 2 bases and J gave up 4 bases, with 13 bases separating them. Germline V gene data show CDR1 as SGHNT and CDR2 as YYREEE (reference sequence). The length of the CDR3 is 15 residues. In nucleotides, the CDR3 is TGTGCCAGCAGCTTTCCGGGACGGATATACAATGAGCAGTTCTTC. Translating it yields CASSFPGRIYNEQFF.

This clone was picked up one time. The V and J genes are TRBV7-9 and TRBJ1-1; D is perhaps TRBD1 (5 bases). The V gene lost 4 bases and the J gene lost 0 bases, with 15 bases spanning the gap. Germline V lookup: CDR1 SEHNR, CDR2 FQNEAQ (reference sequence). There are 16 residues in the CDR3. CDR3 in amino acids: CASSSPSGGLNTEAFF. CDR3 nucleotide sequence: TGTGCCAGCAGCTCACCATCGGGGGGACTGAACACTGAAGCTTTCTTT.

CDR3 DNA sequence: TGTGCCAGCAGCTTGTACACCCCGTGGGATAATTCACCCCTCCACTTT. Its translation: CASSLYTPWDNSPLHF. This chain links TRBV5-6 with TRBJ1-6, with D hard to call. Germline loops: CDR1 SGHDT, CDR2 YYEEEE. V dropped 1 base and J dropped 5 bases, with 13 bases sitting between them. This CDR3 contains 16 residues.

This chain connects TRBV7-8 to TRBJ2-3; perhaps TRBD2 as D (5 bases). The CDR3 is made up of 15 amino acids. The V and J ends lost 4 bases and 4 bases respectively, with 15 bases between them. Germline V gene lookup returns CDR1 SGHVS and CDR2 FQNEAQ. The CDR3 is CASSSPYSGPDTQYF. CDR3 DNA sequence: TGTGCCAGCAGCTCGCCGTACAGCGGTCCAGATACGCAGTATTTT. The full variable domain, with the rest looked up from reference TRBV7-8 and TRBJ2-3, is GAGVSQSPRYKVAKRGQDVALRCDPISGHVSLFWYQQALGQGPEFLTYFQNEAQLDKSGLPSDRFFAERPEGSVSTLKIQRTQQEDSAVYLCASSSPYSGPDTQYFGPGTRLTVL.

V gene TRBV19 combines with J gene TRBJ2-1; 8 nucleotides line up with TRBD2. There are 16 residues in the CDR3. The junction had 8 bases not matched to a gene; V was cut back by 7 bases and J by 0 bases. Germline V lookup: CDR1 LNHDA, CDR2 SQIVND (reference sequence). In DNA, the CDR3 is TGTGCCAGTAATTCACCCAGCGGGAGCTCCTACAATGAGCAGTTCTTC. Translation: CASNSPSGSSYNEQFF.

To note about this clone: The sample contains more than one DNA sequence encoding this CDR3. The J gene is TRBJ2-3, the V gene TRBV18; the match to TRBD2 covers 7 bases. V lost 0 bases and J lost 0; bases outside the gene matches: 3. CDR1 is KGHSH, CDR2 LQKENI, per germline. This CDR3 spans 16 amino acids. CDR3 coding DNA: TGTGCCAGCTCACCACCGAGCGGGACTAGCACAGATACGCAGTATTTT. Residues: CASSPPSGTSTDTQYF.

CDR3 coding DNA: TGTGCCAGCAGCGTAGTTACGGGAGGCACCGGGGAGCTGTTTTTT. Translation: CASSVVTGGTGELFF. The chain recombines TRBV9 with TRBJ2-2, with 7 bases identical to TRBD2. The CDR3 extends over 15 amino acids. Germline values: CDR1 SGDLS, CDR2 YYNGEE. With 0 bases clipped from V and 4 bases from J, the junction kept 3 bases outside the gene matches.

This chain joins TRBV6-1 and TRBJ2-5, with a weak D call TRBD2 (6 bases). Germline loops: CDR1 MNHNS, CDR2 SASEGT. The CDR3 runs to 12 residues. V lost 8 bases to trimming and J lost 5 bases, with 12 bases between them. The CDR3 DNA reads TGTGCCAGCCGCGCTAGCGTCGAGACCCAGTACTTC. This codes for CASRASVETQYF.

The chain combines TRBV28 with TRBJ1-2, with D perhaps TRBD1 (5 bases). CDR3 length: 14 residues. CDR1 and CDR2 (germline): MDHEN, SYDVKM. V lost 3 bases and J lost 1, with 9 bases in between. CDR3 nucleotide sequence: TGTGCCAGCAGTTTTGTCGACAGTAACTATGGCTACACCTTC. Residues: CASSFVDSNYGYTF.